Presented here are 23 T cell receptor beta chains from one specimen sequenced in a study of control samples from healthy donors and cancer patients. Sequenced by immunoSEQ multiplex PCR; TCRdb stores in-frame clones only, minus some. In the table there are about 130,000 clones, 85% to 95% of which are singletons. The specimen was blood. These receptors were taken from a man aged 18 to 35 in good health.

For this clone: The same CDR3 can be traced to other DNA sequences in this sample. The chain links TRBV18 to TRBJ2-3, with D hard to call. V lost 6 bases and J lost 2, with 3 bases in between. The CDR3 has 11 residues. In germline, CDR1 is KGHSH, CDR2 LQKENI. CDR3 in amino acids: CASSPTDTQYF. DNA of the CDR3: TGTGCCAGCTCTCCCACAGATACGCAGTATTTT.

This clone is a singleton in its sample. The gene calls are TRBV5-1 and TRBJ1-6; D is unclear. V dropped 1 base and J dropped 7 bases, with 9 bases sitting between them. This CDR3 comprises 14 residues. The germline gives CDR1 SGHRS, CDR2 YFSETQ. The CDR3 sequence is CASSLPEENSPLHF. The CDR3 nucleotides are TGCGCCAGCAGCTTGCCCGAGGAGAATTCACCCCTCCACTTT.

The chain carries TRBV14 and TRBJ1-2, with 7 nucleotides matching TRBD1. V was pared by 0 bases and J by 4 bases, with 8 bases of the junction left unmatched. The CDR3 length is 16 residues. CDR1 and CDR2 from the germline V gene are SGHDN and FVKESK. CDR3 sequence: CASSQDRRDSPYGYTF. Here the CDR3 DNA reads TGTGCCAGCAGCCAAGATCGTCGGGACAGCCCCTATGGCTACACCTTC.

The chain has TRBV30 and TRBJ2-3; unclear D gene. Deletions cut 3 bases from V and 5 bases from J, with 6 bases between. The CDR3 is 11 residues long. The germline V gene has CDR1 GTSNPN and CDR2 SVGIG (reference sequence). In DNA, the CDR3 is TGTGCCTGGAGAAGGGTAGATACGCAGTATTTT. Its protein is CAWRRVDTQYF.

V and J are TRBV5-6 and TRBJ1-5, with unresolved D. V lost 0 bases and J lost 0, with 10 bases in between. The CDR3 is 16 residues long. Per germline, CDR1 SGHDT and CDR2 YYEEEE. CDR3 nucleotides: TGTGCCAGCAGCTTGGCGGACGCCGATAGCAATCAGCCCCAGCATTTT. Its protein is CASSLADADSNQPQHF.

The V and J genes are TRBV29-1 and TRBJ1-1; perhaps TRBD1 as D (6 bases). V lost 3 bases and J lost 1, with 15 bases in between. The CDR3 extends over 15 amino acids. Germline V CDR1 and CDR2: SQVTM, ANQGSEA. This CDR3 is CSVDSQLGQNTEAFF. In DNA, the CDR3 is TGCAGCGTTGATAGTCAATTGGGACAGAACACTGAAGCTTTCTTT.

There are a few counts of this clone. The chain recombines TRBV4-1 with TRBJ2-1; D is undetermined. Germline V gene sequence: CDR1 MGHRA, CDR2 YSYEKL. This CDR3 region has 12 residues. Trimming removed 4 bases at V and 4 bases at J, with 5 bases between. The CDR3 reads CASSPQYNEQFF. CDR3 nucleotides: TGCGCCAGCAGCCCCCAGTACAATGAGCAGTTCTTC.

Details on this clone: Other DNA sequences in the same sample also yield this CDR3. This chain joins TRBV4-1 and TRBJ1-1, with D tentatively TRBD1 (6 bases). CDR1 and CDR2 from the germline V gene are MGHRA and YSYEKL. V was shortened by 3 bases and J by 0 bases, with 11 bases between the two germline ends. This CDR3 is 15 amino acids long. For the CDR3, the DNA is TGCGCCAGCAGCCAGAGGACAGCTTTGAACACTGAAGCTTTCTTT. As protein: CASSQRTALNTEAFF.

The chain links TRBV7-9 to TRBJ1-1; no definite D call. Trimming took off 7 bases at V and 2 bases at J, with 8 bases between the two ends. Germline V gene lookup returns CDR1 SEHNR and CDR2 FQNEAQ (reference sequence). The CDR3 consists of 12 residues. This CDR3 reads CASTPVNTEAFF. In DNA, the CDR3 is TGTGCCAGCACCCCGGTTAACACTGAAGCTTTCTTT.

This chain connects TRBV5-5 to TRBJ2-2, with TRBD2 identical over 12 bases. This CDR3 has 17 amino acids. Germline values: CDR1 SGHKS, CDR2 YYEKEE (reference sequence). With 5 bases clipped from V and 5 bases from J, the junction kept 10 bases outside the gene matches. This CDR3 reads CASSYGLAGSGTGELFF. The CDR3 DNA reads TGTGCCAGCAGTTACGGACTAGCGGGATCGGGGACCGGGGAGCTGTTTTTT.

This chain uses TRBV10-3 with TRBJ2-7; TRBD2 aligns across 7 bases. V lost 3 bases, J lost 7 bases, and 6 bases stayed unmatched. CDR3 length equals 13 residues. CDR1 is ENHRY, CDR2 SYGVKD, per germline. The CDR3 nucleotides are TGTGCCATCAGTGACTCGGGAGGTCGGGAGCAGTACTTC. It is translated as CAISDSGGREQYF.

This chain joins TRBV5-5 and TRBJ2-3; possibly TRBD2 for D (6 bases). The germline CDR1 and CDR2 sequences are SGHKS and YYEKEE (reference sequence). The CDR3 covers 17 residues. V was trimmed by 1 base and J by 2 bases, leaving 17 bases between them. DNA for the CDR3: TGTGCCAGCAGCTTGAACGTAGTTGGGAGGTTCACAGATACGCAGTATTTT. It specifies CASSLNVVGRFTDTQYF.

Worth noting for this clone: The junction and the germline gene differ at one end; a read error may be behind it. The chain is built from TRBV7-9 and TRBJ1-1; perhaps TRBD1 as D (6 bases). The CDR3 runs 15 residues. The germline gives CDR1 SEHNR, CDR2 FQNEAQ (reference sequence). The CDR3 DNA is TGTGCCAGCAGATTAGCTGGGGGGGCGGACACTGAAGCTTTCTTT. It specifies CASRLAGGADTEAFF.

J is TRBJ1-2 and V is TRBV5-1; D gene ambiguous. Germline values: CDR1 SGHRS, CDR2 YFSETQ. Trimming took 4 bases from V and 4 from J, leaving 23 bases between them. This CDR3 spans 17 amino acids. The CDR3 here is CASSPLSLRGNVYGYTF. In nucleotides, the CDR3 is TGCGCCAGCAGCCCTCTGTCACTGAGAGGGAACGTCTATGGCTACACCTTC.

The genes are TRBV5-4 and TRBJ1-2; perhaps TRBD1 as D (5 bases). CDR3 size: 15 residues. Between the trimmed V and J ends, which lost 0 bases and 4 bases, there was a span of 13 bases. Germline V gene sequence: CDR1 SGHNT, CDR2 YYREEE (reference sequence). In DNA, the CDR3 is TGTGCCAGCAGCTTGGGTACAGGAGGGCTCTATGGCTACACCTTC. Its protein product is CASSLGTGGLYGYTF.

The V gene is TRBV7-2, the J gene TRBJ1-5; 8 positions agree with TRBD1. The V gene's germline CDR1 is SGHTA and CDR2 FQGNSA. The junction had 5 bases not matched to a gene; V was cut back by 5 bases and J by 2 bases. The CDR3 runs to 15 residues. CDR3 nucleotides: TGTGCCAGCAGCCACGGACAGGGTGGCAATCAGCCCCAGCATTTT. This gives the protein CASSHGQGGNQPQHF.

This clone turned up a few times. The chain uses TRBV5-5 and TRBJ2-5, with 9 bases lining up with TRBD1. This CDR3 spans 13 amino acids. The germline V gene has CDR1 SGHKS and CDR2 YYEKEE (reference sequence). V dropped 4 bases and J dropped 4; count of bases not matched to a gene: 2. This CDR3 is CASSPDRGETQYF. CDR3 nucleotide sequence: TGTGCCAGCAGCCCGGACAGGGGAGAGACCCAGTACTTC.

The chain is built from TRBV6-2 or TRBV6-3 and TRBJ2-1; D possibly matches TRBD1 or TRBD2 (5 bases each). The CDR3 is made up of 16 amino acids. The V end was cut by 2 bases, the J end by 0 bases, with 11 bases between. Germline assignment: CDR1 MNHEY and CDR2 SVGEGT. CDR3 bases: TGTGCCAGCAGTTACAGGGACCCGAGCTCCTACAATGAGCAGTTCTTC. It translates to CASSYRDPSSYNEQFF.

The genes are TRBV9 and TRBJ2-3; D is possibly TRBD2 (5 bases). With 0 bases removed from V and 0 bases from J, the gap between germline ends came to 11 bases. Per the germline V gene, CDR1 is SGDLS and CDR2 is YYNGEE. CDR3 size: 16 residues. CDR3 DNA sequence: TGTGCCAGCAGCGTAGATGGACTCCCAAGCACAGATACGCAGTATTTT. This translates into CASSVDGLPSTDTQYF.

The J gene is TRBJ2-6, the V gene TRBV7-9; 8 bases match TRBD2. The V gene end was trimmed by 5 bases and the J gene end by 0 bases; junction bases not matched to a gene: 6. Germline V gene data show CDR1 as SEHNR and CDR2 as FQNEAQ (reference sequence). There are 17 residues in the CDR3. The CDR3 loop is CASSRWRGDSGANVLTF. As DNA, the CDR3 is TGTGCCAGCAGCCGCTGGCGGGGGGACTCTGGGGCCAACGTCCTGACTTTC.

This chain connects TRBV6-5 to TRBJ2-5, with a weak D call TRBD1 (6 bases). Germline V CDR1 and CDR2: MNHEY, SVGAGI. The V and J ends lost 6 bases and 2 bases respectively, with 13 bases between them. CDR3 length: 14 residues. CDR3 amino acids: CASSPGQEQETQYF. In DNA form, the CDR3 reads TGTGCCAGCAGCCCGGGACAAGAACAAGAGACCCAGTACTTC.

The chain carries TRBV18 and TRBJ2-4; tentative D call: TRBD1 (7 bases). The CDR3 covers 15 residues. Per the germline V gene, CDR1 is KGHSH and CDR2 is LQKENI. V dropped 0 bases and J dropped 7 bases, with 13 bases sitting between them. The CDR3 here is CASSPPVAGGNIQYF. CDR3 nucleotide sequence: TGTGCCAGCTCACCACCGGTGGCAGGGGGGAACATTCAGTACTTC. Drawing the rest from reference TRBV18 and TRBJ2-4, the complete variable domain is NAGVMQNPRHLVRRRGQEARLRCSPMKGHSHVYWYRQLPEEGLKFMVYLQKENIIDESGMPKERFSAEFPKEGPSILRIQQVVRGDSAAYFCASSPPVAGGNIQYFGAGTRLSVL.

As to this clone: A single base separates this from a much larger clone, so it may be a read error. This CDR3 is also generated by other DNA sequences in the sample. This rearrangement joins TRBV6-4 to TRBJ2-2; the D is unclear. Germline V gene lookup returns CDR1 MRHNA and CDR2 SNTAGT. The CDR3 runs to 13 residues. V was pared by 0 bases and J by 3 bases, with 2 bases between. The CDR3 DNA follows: TGTGCCAGCAGTGACTCGGACACCGGGGAGCTGTTTTTT. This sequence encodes CASSDSDTGELFF.